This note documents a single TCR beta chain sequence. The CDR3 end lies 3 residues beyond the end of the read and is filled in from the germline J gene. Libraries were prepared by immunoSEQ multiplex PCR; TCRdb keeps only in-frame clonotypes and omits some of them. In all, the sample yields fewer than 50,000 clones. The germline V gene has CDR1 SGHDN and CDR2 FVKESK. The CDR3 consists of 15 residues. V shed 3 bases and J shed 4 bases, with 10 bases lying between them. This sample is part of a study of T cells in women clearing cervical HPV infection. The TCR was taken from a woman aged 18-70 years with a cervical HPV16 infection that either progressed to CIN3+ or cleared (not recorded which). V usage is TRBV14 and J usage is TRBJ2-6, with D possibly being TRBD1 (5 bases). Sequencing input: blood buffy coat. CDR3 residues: CASSHLGVGANVLTF. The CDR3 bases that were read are TGTGCCAGCAGCCACCTAGGGGTCGGGGCCAACGTC.